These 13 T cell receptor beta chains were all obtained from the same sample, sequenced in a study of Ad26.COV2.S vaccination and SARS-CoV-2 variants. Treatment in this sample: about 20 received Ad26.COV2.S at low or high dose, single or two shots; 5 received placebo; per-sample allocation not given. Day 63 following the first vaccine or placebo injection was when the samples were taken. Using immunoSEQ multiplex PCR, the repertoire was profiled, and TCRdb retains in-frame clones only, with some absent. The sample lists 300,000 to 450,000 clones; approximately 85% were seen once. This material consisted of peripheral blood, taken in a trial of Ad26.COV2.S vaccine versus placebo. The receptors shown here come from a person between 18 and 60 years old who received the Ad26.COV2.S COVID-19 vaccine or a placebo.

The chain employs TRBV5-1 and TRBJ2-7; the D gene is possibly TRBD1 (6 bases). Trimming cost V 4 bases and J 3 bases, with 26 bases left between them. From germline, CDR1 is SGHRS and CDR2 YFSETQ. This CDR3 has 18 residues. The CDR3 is CASSLPSPFVAGDYEQYF. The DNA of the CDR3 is TGCGCCAGCAGCCTTCCTAGTCCCTTCGTGGCAGGGGACTACGAGCAGTACTTC.

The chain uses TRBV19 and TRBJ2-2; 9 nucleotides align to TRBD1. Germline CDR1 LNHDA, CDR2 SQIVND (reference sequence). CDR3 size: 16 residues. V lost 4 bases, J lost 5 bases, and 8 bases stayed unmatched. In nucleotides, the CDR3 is TGTGCCAGTAGTAAATACACCGGGACAGGGACCGGGGAGCTGTTTTTT. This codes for CASSKYTGTGTGELFF.

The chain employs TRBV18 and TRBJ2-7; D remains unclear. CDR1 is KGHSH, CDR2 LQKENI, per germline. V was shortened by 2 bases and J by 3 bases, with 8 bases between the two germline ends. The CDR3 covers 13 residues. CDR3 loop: CASSPSPRYEQYF. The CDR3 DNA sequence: TGTGCCAGCTCACCATCCCCCCGCTACGAGCAGTACTTC.

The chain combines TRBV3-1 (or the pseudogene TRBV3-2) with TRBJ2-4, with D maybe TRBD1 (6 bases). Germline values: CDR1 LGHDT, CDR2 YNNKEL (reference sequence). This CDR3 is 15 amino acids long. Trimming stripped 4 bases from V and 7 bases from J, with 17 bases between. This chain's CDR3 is CASSLTRGRGNIQYF. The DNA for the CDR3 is TGTGCCAGCAGCCTAACGAGGGGCAGGGGTAACATTCAGTACTTC.

The CDR3 region has the DNA TGCGCCAGCAGTGAAAGCGGGGGTGCTCGGGCGCAGTATTTT. Translated: CASSESGGARAQYF. This rearrangement joins TRBV10-1 to TRBJ2-3; TRBD2 matches at 8 bases. In germline, CDR1 is WNHNN, CDR2 SYGVQD (reference sequence). The junction had 9 bases not matched to a gene; V was cut back by 3 bases and J by 10 bases. CDR3 length: 14 amino acids.

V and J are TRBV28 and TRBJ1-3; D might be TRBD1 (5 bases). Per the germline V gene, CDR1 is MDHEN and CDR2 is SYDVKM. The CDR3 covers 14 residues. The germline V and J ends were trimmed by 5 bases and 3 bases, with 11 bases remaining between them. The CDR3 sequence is CASSTIGVGNTIYF. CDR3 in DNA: TGTGCCAGCAGTACCATAGGGGTTGGAAACACCATATATTTT.

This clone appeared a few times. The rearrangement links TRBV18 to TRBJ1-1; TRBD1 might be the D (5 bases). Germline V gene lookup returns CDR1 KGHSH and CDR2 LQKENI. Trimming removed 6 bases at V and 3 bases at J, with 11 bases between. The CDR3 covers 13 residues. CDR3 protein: CASSFDRYTEAFF. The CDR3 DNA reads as TGTGCCAGCTCCTTTGACAGATACACTGAAGCTTTCTTT. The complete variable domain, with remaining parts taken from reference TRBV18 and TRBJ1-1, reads NAGVMQNPRHLVRRRGQEARLRCSPMKGHSHVYWYRQLPEEGLKFMVYLQKENIIDESGMPKERFSAEFPKEGPSILRIQQVVRGDSAAYFCASSFDRYTEAFFGQGTRLTVV.

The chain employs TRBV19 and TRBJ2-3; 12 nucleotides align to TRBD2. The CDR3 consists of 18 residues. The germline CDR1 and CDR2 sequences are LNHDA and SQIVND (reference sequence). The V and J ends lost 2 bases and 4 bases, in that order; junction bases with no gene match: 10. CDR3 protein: CASSILAGGRRSPDTQYF. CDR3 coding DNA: TGTGCCAGTAGTATACTAGCGGGGGGGCGAAGAAGCCCAGATACGCAGTATTTT.

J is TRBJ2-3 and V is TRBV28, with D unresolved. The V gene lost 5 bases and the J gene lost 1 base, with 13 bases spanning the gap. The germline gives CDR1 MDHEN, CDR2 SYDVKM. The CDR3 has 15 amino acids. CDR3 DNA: TGTGCCAGCAGTCCGTCATTTCGGGGCACAGATACGCAGTATTTT. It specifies CASSPSFRGTDTQYF.

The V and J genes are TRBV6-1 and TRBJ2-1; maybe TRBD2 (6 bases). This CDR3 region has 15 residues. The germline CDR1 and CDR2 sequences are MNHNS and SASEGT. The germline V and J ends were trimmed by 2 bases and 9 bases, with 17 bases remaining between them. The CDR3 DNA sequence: TGTGCCAGCAGTGAATGGACCCACCCCGGGGGTGAGCAGTTCTTC. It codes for CASSEWTHPGGEQFF.

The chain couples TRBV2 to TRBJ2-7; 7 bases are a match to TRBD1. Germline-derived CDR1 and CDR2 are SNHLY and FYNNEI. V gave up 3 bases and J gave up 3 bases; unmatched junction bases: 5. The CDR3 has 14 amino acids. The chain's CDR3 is CASSDGTADYEQYF. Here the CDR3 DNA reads TGTGCCAGCAGTGACGGGACAGCGGACTACGAGCAGTACTTC.

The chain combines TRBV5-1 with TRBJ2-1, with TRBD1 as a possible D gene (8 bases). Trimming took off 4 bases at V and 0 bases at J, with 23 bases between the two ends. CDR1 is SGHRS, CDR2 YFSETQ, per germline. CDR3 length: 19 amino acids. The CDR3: CASSPDRGGYQSSYNEQFF. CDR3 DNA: TGCGCCAGCAGCCCAGACAGGGGAGGGTACCAGAGCTCCTACAATGAGCAGTTCTTC.

The CDR3 region is CASSDPAGISSYNEQFF. CDR3 coding DNA: TGTGCCAGCAGCGACCCCGCGGGGATCAGCTCCTACAATGAGCAGTTCTTC. This chain links TRBV9 with TRBJ2-1, with D possibly being TRBD2 (6 bases). CDR3 length: 17 amino acids. Germline lookup yields CDR1 SGDLS and CDR2 YYNGEE. Trimming left V 3 bases short and J 0 bases short, with 16 bases between.